The present entry profiles one T cell receptor beta chain with its context. Its antigen is still unknown. The data derive from a study of cytomegalovirus exposure and HLA in healthy donors. Points from the study as a whole: Later work showed greater clonal expansion in HLA-associated TCR beta chains than in equally common others. Per published reports, the classifier diagnosed cytomegalovirus status with high specificity and sensitivity. About 90% or about 30% of the time was how often most TCR beta V segments were productive, according to an earlier analysis. The authors listed over 150 TCR beta chains as cytomegalovirus-associated.

Germline CDR1 and CDR2: SGHRS and YFSETQ. CDR3 size: 14 residues. J gave up 1 base and V 7 bases, and 0 bases lay outside the gene matches. It was with 60 Vbeta and 13 Jbeta primers that the PCR ran. Sequencing was performed with immunoSEQ multiplex PCR; in TCRdb, only in-frame clones are kept and a portion is missing. This repertoire shows more than 110,000 clones, around 70% found once; its top ten account for roughly 1.9%. This receptor was obtained from a woman aged 60-75 years in good health and CMV-seropositive. Sequencing was performed on PBMCs. The chain combines TRBV5-1 with TRBJ2-7; TRBD2 matches at 15 bases. The CDR3 sequence: CASGLAGGSYEQYF. CDR3 in DNA: TGCGCCAGCGGACTAGCGGGAGGGTCCTACGAGCAGTACTTC.